This T cell receptor (beta chain) was identified during a study of T cell clonotyping in hematopoietic cell transplantation. Study-level points and caveats: After transplant, recipient diversity fell while pathologically expanded clonotypes grew through day 180.

This clone has just a few counts. The antigen remains undetermined. Assay used: immunoSEQ multiplex PCR; TCRdb lists only in-frame clones, some missing. The data hold approximately 4,600 clones, with roughly 77% observed a single time. The material sequenced was peripheral blood mononuclear cells, taken 100 days after allogeneic stem cell transplant. The receptor was derived from a female patient in her fifties who had an allogeneic stem cell transplant from an unrelated donor, so the T cells may come from the graft donor. Some clones in this sample may be carry-over from other donors' samples.

CDR3 amino acids: CASRVSSGAYNEQFF. The DNA of the CDR3 is TGTGCCAGTAGGGTCTCTAGCGGGGCCTACAATGAGCAGTTCTTC. The chain couples TRBV19 to TRBJ2-1, with 9 bases matching TRBD2. Germline CDR1 reads LNHDA; CDR2 reads SQIVND (reference sequence). The CDR3 runs 15 residues. The J segment lost 2 bases and the V segment lost 6 bases, leaving 5 bases of the junction unmatched.